A selection of T cell receptor beta chains follows, all from one sample in a study of cytomegalovirus exposure and HLA in healthy donors. Some clones are missing from TCRdb's copy, which holds only in-frame ones; the method was immunoSEQ multiplex PCR. The profile shows some 88,000 clones, approximately 71% of them singletons. Sequenced material: PBMCs. Every receptor here comes from a woman aged 18-35 years in good health and CMV-seropositive. CDR3s leave out the opening cysteine and the closing phenylalanine or tryptophan. Fields, in order: CDR3 protein, J gene, V gene.

ASSHESWSPRGLAGVREQF	TRBJ2-1	TRBV14
ASSSSAGGQY	TRBJ2-3	TRBV7-3
ASSFGITGGYEQY	TRBJ2-7	TRBV5-5
ASSSGLAGALGEQY	TRBJ2-7	TRBV7-3
ASSLVGGSGANVLT	TRBJ2-6	TRBV7-8
ASSPKREREQF	TRBJ2-1	TRBV11-2
ASRGQQGLRNVGYT	TRBJ1-2	TRBV19
ASSVSTRNTGELF	TRBJ2-2	TRBV9
ASSQGVRGFYEQY	TRBJ2-7	TRBV4-3
ASSFPAGPTSTDTQY	TRBJ2-3	TRBV27
SVGAAYGYT	TRBJ1-2	TRBV29-1
ASSPPPTSGASSYYEQY	TRBJ2-7	TRBV12-1
SSSLDLPTGHYGYT	TRBJ1-2	TRBV7-9
ASSEGDSSYEQY	TRBJ2-7	TRBV6-1
ASSLAGQGAGNTIY	TRBJ1-3	TRBV11-2
ASRWARGEKLF	TRBJ1-4	TRBV19
ASSLDRVPYNSPLH	TRBJ1-6	TRBV7-8
ASSGRRGGHGYT	TRBJ1-2	TRBV9
AWASGTALREQY	TRBJ2-7	TRBV30
ARAPIVTDTQY	TRBJ2-3	TRBV19
ASSYMGLAEYEQY	TRBJ2-7	TRBV2
ASSVAGERARHSPLH	TRBJ1-6	TRBV5-1
ASSLYQGLNYGYT	TRBJ1-2	TRBV5-8
ASNLGRPYEQY	TRBJ2-7	TRBV28
ASSLGGTADGYT	TRBJ1-2	TRBV7-2
ASSLATGGETQY	TRBJ2-5	TRBV5-1
ASSLANGGYQETQY	TRBJ2-5	TRBV7-8
AISRGQGETQY	TRBJ2-5	TRBV10-3
ASSLERGGLGAQY	TRBJ2-5	TRBV5-1
ASSPPSPRGREAEKLF	TRBJ1-4	TRBV5-8
ASSSGGPSKRAQY	TRBJ2-3	TRBV6-5
ASSFSQGELHNSPLH	TRBJ1-6	TRBV7-9
ASGLGRDRPSYEQY	TRBJ2-7	TRBV12-5
ASSPGTKRQETQY	TRBJ2-5	TRBV4-3
ASSFSGGIYNEQF	TRBJ2-1	TRBV5-6
ASSFLADTQY	TRBJ2-3	TRBV5-6
ASSFRTGVNYEQY	TRBJ2-7	TRBV11-1
ASSLAGTGGGTGELF	TRBJ2-2	TRBV5-1
ASSLAPGFSGNTIY	TRBJ1-3	TRBV7-6
ASKGTGEGYT	TRBJ1-2	TRBV19
SSSSGWYAGEQY	TRBJ2-7	TRBV7-9
ASSYGGEKLF	TRBJ1-4	TRBV9
ASSTDSENTEAF	TRBJ1-1	TRBV23-1
ASNRLRGSKYEQY	TRBJ2-7	TRBV27
SSSHTNQPQH	TRBJ1-5	TRBV7-9
ASSSILAGGYEQY	TRBJ2-7	TRBV7-2
ASRAARTINQPQH	TRBJ1-5	TRBV27
ASSSRRDLYGYT	TRBJ1-2	TRBV9
ASRLLAGTTDTQY	TRBJ2-3	TRBV6-6
ASSPRPVISGYEQY	TRBJ2-7	TRBV9
ASSVDGGAIRAQF	TRBJ2-1	TRBV9
ASSRGTGTSGVSSYNEQF	TRBJ2-1	TRBV9
ASSSGPADEQF	TRBJ2-1	TRBV5-1